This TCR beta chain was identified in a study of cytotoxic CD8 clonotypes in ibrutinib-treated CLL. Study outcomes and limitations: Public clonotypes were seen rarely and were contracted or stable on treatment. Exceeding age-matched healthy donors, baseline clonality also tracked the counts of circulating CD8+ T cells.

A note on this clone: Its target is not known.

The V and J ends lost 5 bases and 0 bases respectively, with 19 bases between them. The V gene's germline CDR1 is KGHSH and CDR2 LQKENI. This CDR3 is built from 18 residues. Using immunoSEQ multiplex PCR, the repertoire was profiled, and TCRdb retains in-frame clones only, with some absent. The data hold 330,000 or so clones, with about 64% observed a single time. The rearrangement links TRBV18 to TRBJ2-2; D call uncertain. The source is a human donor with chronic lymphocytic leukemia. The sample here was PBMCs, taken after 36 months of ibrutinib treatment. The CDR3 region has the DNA TGTGCCAGCTCATTTAACCGGGTCCTCTTCACGAACACCGGGGAGCTGTTTTTT. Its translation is CASSFNRVLFTNTGELFF.